Below are 27 T cell receptor beta chains sequenced from a single sample in a study of blood T cells in healthy people across ages. Alongside a J-beta primer mix, a sample-barcoded 5' primer served in a second PCR lasting roughly 6 to 11 cycles. TCRdb redid the calling of the 5' RACE reads with MiXCR, one entry per CDR3 protein. The sample records around 1,500,000 distinct CDR3 sequences, approximately 40% being singletons. Sequencing used blood. These receptors were collected from a woman aged 18 to 35 in good health.

In its sample, this clonotype was seen a few times. The chain employs TRBV5-1 and TRBJ2-1; 10 bases agree with TRBD2. V shed 7 bases, J shed 6 bases, and the junction held 10 bases outside the gene matches. The CDR3 totals 15 residues. Germline CDR1 SGHRS, CDR2 YFSETQ. CDR3 sequence: CASVLAGERSNEQFF. The CDR3, as DNA: TGCGCCAGCGTGCTAGCGGGAGAAAGATCCAATGAGCAGTTCTTC.

This clonotype was observed a few times. This sequence joins TRBV6-1 and TRBJ2-1; no firm D call. Trimming took 7 bases from V and 4 from J, leaving 11 bases between them. This CDR3 region has 13 residues. Germline loops: CDR1 MNHNS, CDR2 SASEGT. The CDR3 coding sequence is TGTGCCAGCACCCTTTCTGGGTACAATGAGCAGTTCTTC. It is translated as CASTLSGYNEQFF.

This sequence joins TRBV6-2 or TRBV6-3 and TRBJ2-1; 15 bases are a match to TRBD2. The CDR3 length is 15 residues. The V gene's germline CDR1 is MNHEY and CDR2 SVGEGT. V dropped 2 bases and J dropped 11; count of bases not matched to a gene: 4. The CDR3 loop is CASSYPGTSGRQQFF. DNA for the CDR3: TGTGCCAGCAGTTACCCTGGGACTAGCGGGAGGCAGCAGTTCTTC.

The chain couples TRBV15 to TRBJ2-2; 7 positions match TRBD2. The V segment lost 5 bases and the J segment 2 bases; nucleotides outside the gene matches: 5. The V gene's germline CDR1 is LNHNV and CDR2 YYDKDF (reference sequence). The CDR3 is 15 residues long. The CDR3 reads CATSRPSGNTGELFF. The CDR3 coding sequence is TGTGCCACCAGCCGTCCTAGCGGCAACACCGGGGAGCTGTTTTTT. Looking up the rest from reference TRBV15 and TRBJ2-2 gives the full variable domain: DAMVIQNPRYQVTQFGKPVTLSCSQTLNHNVMYWYQQKSSQAPKLLFHYYDKDFNNEADTPDNFQSRRPNTSFCFLDIRSPGLGDTAMYLCATSRPSGNTGELFFGEGSRLTVL.

This rearrangement joins TRBV20-1 to TRBJ2-1, with 9 bases matching TRBD2. This CDR3 is built from 14 residues. The germline V gene has CDR1 DFQATT and CDR2 SNEGSKA (reference sequence). CDR3 coding DNA: TGCGGGGGGAAGCGGGAGGTTATAGGCAATGAGCAGTTCTTC. It encodes CGGKREVIGNEQFF.

Points on this clonotype: One end of the junction is discordant with germline, which a read error may explain. The V call is TRBV11-2, the J call TRBJ2-3, with 8 bases lining up with TRBD1. The CDR3 runs 14 residues. CDR1 SGHAT and CDR2 FQNNGV come from the germline V gene. CDR3: CAISLDRDRDTQYF. The CDR3 DNA sequence: TGTGCCATCAGCTTAGATCGGGACAGGGATACGCAGTATTTT.

This clonotype was found a few times. The CDR3 coding sequence is TGTGCCAGCAGTTCACTAGCGGGAGCCGCGGAGTCTCAGTTCTTC. Its protein is CASSSLAGAAESQFF. This rearrangement joins TRBV2 to TRBJ2-1, with 11 bases identical to TRBD2. The CDR3 contains 15 residues. The germline CDR1 and CDR2 sequences are SNHLY and FYNNEI. Trimming took 5 bases from V and 13 from J; bases not matched to a gene: 13.

CDR3 residues: CATSDWGEETQYF. CDR3 nucleotides: TGTGCCACCAGTGATTGGGGGGAAGAGACCCAGTACTTC. The rearrangement links TRBV24-1 to TRBJ2-4; D may be TRBD2 (6 bases). TRBJ2-5 explains the end of the DNA better; the J call may be wrong. CDR3 size: 13 residues. Germline V gives CDR1 KGHDR, CDR2 SFDVKD.

This chain links TRBV6-1 with TRBJ1-2; D perhaps matches TRBD1 (5 bases). The germline V gene has CDR1 MNHNS and CDR2 SASEGT. Trimming cost V 0 bases and J 4 bases, with 12 bases left between them. The CDR3 has 15 amino acids. Here the CDR3 reads CASSEARPGVYGYTF. In DNA form, the CDR3 reads TGTGCCAGCAGTGAAGCGCGCCCGGGGGTCTATGGCTACACCTTC.

This clonotype showed up just a few times. The chain combines TRBV12-3 or TRBV12-4 with TRBJ2-7; TRBD1 matches at 7 bases. The CDR3 is made up of 15 amino acids. V lost 4 bases and J lost 4; bases outside the gene matches: 10. The CDR3 here is CASSSETGIGYEQYF. The CDR3 DNA reads TGTGCCAGCAGTTCAGAGACAGGGATAGGGTACGAGCAGTACTTC.

This clonotype was counted a few times. The chain carries TRBV7-2 and TRBJ2-7, with 7 bases lining up with TRBD2. Germline CDR1 reads SGHTA; CDR2 reads FQGNSA. The CDR3 loop spans 14 amino acids. V lost 5 bases and J lost 3; bases outside the gene matches: 7. CDR3: CASSAGTTNYEQYF. In DNA form, the CDR3 reads TGTGCCAGCAGCGCCGGGACTACTAACTACGAGCAGTACTTC.

The chain links TRBV10-3 to TRBJ2-7, with 14 bases fitting TRBD2. The CDR3 runs 16 residues. The germline V gene has CDR1 ENHRY and CDR2 SYGVKD. V lost 4 bases, J lost 2 bases, and 4 bases stayed unmatched. CDR3 loop: CAISGTSGGPAYEQYF. The CDR3 DNA follows: TGTGCCATCAGTGGGACTAGCGGGGGGCCCGCCTACGAGCAGTACTTC.

The V gene is TRBV11-2, the J gene TRBJ2-5; TRBD1 matches at 9 bases. With the DNA end fitting TRBJ2-7 better, the J assignment may be wrong. This CDR3 is 15 amino acids long. Germline V gene sequence: CDR1 SGHAT, CDR2 FQNNGV. The CDR3 protein is CASSSQTGGGNEQYF. The CDR3 DNA is TGTGCCAGCAGCTCACAAACAGGGGGCGGGAACGAGCAGTACTTC.

V is TRBV6-5 and J is TRBJ2-1; no clear D. The V and J ends lost 0 bases and 6 bases respectively, with 6 bases between them. Germline V gene lookup returns CDR1 MNHEY and CDR2 SVGAGI. This CDR3 comprises 13 residues. The CDR3 here is CASSYSDGNEQFF. Written as DNA, the CDR3 is TGTGCCAGCAGTTACTCGGACGGCAATGAGCAGTTCTTC.

V usage is TRBV20-1 and J usage is TRBJ2-7; the match to TRBD2 covers 9 bases. Germline V CDR1 and CDR2: DFQATT, SNEGSKA (reference sequence). The CDR3 is 15 amino acids. The V gene end was trimmed by 3 bases and the J gene end by 0 bases; junction bases not matched to a gene: 6. The CDR3 here is CSASKTSGFSYEQYF. In DNA, the CDR3 is TGCAGTGCTAGCAAGACTAGCGGATTCTCCTACGAGCAGTACTTC.

This clonotype has ten or more counts. The gene calls are TRBV4-1 and TRBJ1-2; D unresolved. CDR3 length equals 15 residues. Germline loops: CDR1 MGHRA, CDR2 YSYEKL. Between the trimmed V and J ends, which lost 1 base and 0 bases, there was a span of 9 bases. CDR3 region: CASSQVPFSNYGYTF. The CDR3 DNA reads TGCGCCAGCAGCCAAGTTCCGTTCTCTAACTATGGCTACACCTTC.

This clonotype was observed a handful of times. The rearrangement uses TRBV6-5 and TRBJ2-3; tentative D call: TRBD1 (5 bases). CDR1 and CDR2 from the germline V gene are MNHEY and SVGAGI. The germline V and J ends were trimmed by 7 bases and 0 bases, with 11 bases remaining between them. The CDR3 runs to 14 residues. The CDR3 coding sequence is TGTGCCAGCATGGACACCCGTAGCACAGATACGCAGTATTTT. Residues: CASMDTRSTDTQYF.

The table lists this clonotype with a few counts. The chain recombines TRBV12-3 or TRBV12-4 with TRBJ2-3; TRBD1 matches at 9 bases. The CDR3 is 19 amino acids. Trimming at V came to 3 bases and at J to 4 bases, leaving 17 bases not matched to a gene. The CDR3, as DNA: TGTGCCAGCAGTTTGAAGGATGGGGAGGAGGGACAGGGCTCAGATACGCAGTATTTT. The encoded protein is CASSLKDGEEGQGSDTQYF.

This clonotype was recorded a few times. This rearrangement joins TRBV3-1 to TRBJ2-5; tentatively, D is TRBD2 (7 bases). The last part of the DNA fits TRBJ2-7 better; the J call may be wrong. Germline CDR1 reads LGHDT; CDR2 reads YNNKEL (reference sequence). The CDR3 contains 17 residues. For the CDR3, the DNA is TGTGCCAGCAGCCAAGATTGGGGGCGTGGGAGGGCTCGCGAGCAGTACTTC. Encoded protein: CASSQDWGRGRAREQYF.

The chain uses TRBV20-1 and TRBJ2-3, with 9 nucleotides matching TRBD2. Germline V gives CDR1 DFQATT, CDR2 SNEGSKA (reference sequence). The CDR3 runs 15 residues. The junction had 6 bases not matched to a gene; V was cut back by 3 bases and J by 2 bases. The CDR3 protein is CSASELAGPTDTQYF. The CDR3 region has the DNA TGCAGTGCTAGTGAACTAGCGGGCCCCACAGATACGCAGTATTTT.

This clonotype appeared many times. This chain joins TRBV20-1 and TRBJ2-3; D gene uncertain. Trimming stripped 5 bases from V and 0 bases from J, with 18 bases between. The germline V gene has CDR1 DFQATT and CDR2 SNEGSKA (reference sequence). This CDR3 has 16 amino acids. CDR3 nucleotides: TGCAGTGCTTTAGCTGGGAATCTAGGAAGCACAGATACGCAGTATTTT. Its protein is CSALAGNLGSTDTQYF.

This clonotype has only a few counts. The chain joins TRBV20-1 to TRBJ2-1, with 10 bases aligning to TRBD2. This CDR3 spans 16 amino acids. Germline CDR1 is DFQATT and CDR2 is SNEGSKA (reference sequence). J was trimmed by 4 bases and V by 3 bases; bases with no gene match: 9. DNA for the CDR3: TGCAGTGCTAGGACACTGACTAGCGGGCTGTACAATGAGCAGTTCTTC. Translated, it gives CSARTLTSGLYNEQFF.

This clonotype was seen a few times. CDR3 loop: CASSLHQGSNSPLHF. CDR3 coding DNA: TGTGCCAGCAGTCTCCACCAGGGAAGTAATTCACCCCTCCACTTT. The chain recombines TRBV27 with TRBJ1-6, with D possibly TRBD1 on 5 matching bases. V lost 5 bases and J lost 6, with 14 bases in between. The V gene's germline CDR1 is MNHEY and CDR2 SMNVEV (reference sequence). CDR3 length equals 15 residues.

This sequence joins TRBV4-2 and TRBJ1-1; D unclear. Germline V gene lookup returns CDR1 LGHNA and CDR2 YNFKEQ. This CDR3 contains 12 residues. The V end lost 10 bases, the J end lost 1 base, and 10 bases lay between the germline ends. CDR3 in amino acids: CATGPQNTEAFF. As DNA, the CDR3 is TGTGCCACCGGACCGCAGAACACTGAAGCTTTCTTT.

The chain combines TRBV6-5 with TRBJ1-1; D is perhaps TRBD1 (5 bases). V was cut by 0 bases and J by 5 bases, with 13 bases left in between. The CDR3 is 15 amino acids. The germline V gene has CDR1 MNHEY and CDR2 SVGAGI. The DNA of the CDR3 is TGTGCCAGCAGTTACTCGAGGCAGGGAGGGACTGAAGCTTTCTTT. Encoded protein: CASSYSRQGGTEAFF.

The J gene is TRBJ2-1, the V gene TRBV27; D is possibly TRBD2 (5 bases). Per germline, CDR1 MNHEY and CDR2 SMNVEV (reference sequence). This CDR3 is built from 16 residues. The V end was cut by 3 bases, the J end by 0 bases, with 12 bases between. The CDR3 DNA is TGTGCCAGCAGTTTGTGGAGCGGTATCTCCTACAATGAGCAGTTCTTC. As protein: CASSLWSGISYNEQFF.

V and J are TRBV27 and TRBJ2-3; a possible D gene is TRBD2 (5 bases). Germline loops: CDR1 MNHEY, CDR2 SMNVEV (reference sequence). The V gene lost 0 bases and the J gene lost 9 bases, with 13 bases spanning the gap. The CDR3 loop spans 14 amino acids. CDR3 DNA: TGTGCCAGCAGTTTATCCCCTAGCTTTGAGACGCAGTATTTT. It is translated as CASSLSPSFETQYF.